Shown below are 8 T cell receptor beta chains from a single sample sequenced in a study of beta chain features in type 1 diabetes. Findings and limits, study-wide: Moderately but significantly shorter TCRB CDR3s were found in Type 1 diabetes patients in all four CD4+ subsets.

Which antigens these TCRs recognize remains unknown. Isolated RNA was reverse transcribed in full, so expressed TCRB transcripts were sequenced. The method was immunoSEQ multiplex PCR; TCRdb's version includes in-frame clones alone and lacks a portion of them. The data contain around 250,000 clones, about 15% of them singletons. The sequenced sample was naive CD4+ T cells from blood. The source of these receptors is a man between 25 and 39 years old with type 1 diabetes.

The sample holds a few counts of this clone. The chain is built from TRBV7-9 and TRBJ1-2; 8 nucleotides agree with TRBD1. CDR1 is SEHNR, CDR2 FQNEAQ, per germline (reference sequence). The CDR3 is 14 residues long. Trimming at V came to 4 bases and at J to 5 bases, leaving 6 bases not matched to a gene. The CDR3 region is CASSSDRVSYGYTF. DNA of the CDR3: TGTGCCAGCAGCTCGGACAGGGTGTCGTATGGCTACACCTTC.

The table lists this clone with a few counts. The rearrangement links TRBV5-4 to TRBJ1-2, with 8 bases fitting TRBD1. Germline-derived CDR1 and CDR2 are SGHNT and YYREEE (reference sequence). V shed 2 bases, J shed 4 bases, and the junction held 7 bases outside the gene matches. This CDR3 is built from 15 residues. CDR3 sequence (DNA): TGTGCCAGCAGCTTACCCAGGGGGCGAGCCTATGGCTACACCTTC. Encoded protein: CASSLPRGRAYGYTF.

This clone was seen a few times. This sequence joins TRBV7-6 and TRBJ2-3; D may be TRBD2 (5 bases). This CDR3 has 16 residues. The V gene's germline CDR1 is SGHVS and CDR2 FNYEAQ. V was shortened by 0 bases and J by 0 bases, with 10 bases between the two germline ends. CDR3 sequence reads: CASSLARLASTDTQYF. CDR3 DNA: TGTGCCAGCAGCTTAGCGAGGCTAGCTAGCACAGATACGCAGTATTTT. The full variable domain, in which reference TRBV7-6 and TRBJ2-3 provide the parts outside the CDR3, is GAGVSQSPRYKVTKRGQDVALRCDPISGHVSLYWYRQALGQGPEFLTYFNYEAQQDKSGLPNDRFSAERPEGSISTLTIQRTEQRDSAMYRCASSLARLASTDTQYFGPGTRLTVL.

The table lists this clone with a few counts. The V call is TRBV6-6, the J call TRBJ1-5; 9 nucleotides align to TRBD1. The trim removed 5 bases at V and 3 bases at J, leaving 5 bases unmatched. This CDR3 is 15 amino acids long. Germline-derived CDR1 and CDR2 are MNHNY and SVGAGI (reference sequence). CDR3 coding DNA: TGTGCCAGCAGTCCCGGGACAGGGTTCAATCAGCCCCAGCATTTT. Its translation: CASSPGTGFNQPQHF.

DNA of the CDR3: TGCAGCGTTGGACGCCAGGGCTCTGGCTACACCTTC. Residues: CSVGRQGSGYTF. The chain uses TRBV29-1 and TRBJ1-2; D may be TRBD1 (5 bases). CDR1 is SQVTM and CDR2 is ANQGSEA in the germline V gene. V was pared by 4 bases and J by 7 bases, with 13 bases between. The CDR3 length is 12 residues.

This clone was picked up a small number of times. The chain carries TRBV4-1 and TRBJ2-2; 7 bases align to TRBD2. The CDR3 length is 17 residues. The junction had 11 bases not matched to a gene; V was cut back by 4 bases and J by 3 bases. Germline assignment: CDR1 MGHRA and CDR2 YSYEKL. CDR3 nucleotide sequence: TGCGCCAGCAGCCGGGGGGGGTCACGGTCCTACACCGGGGAGCTGTTTTTT. Translating it yields CASSRGGSRSYTGELFF.

This clone has a handful of counts. The V and J genes are TRBV7-9 and TRBJ2-7; weak D call: TRBD1 (6 bases). Germline CDR1 SEHNR, CDR2 FQNEAQ (reference sequence). V gave up 2 bases and J gave up 5 bases, with 16 bases separating them. This CDR3 has 15 residues. CDR3 DNA sequence: TGTGCCAGCAGCTTACTTAGGGGGTCCAAAAACGAGCAGTACTTC. Protein product: CASSLLRGSKNEQYF. Full variable domain (remainder filled in from reference TRBV7-9 and TRBJ2-7): DTGVSQNPRHKITKRGQNVTFRCDPISEHNRLYWYRQTLGQGPEFLTYFQNEAQLEKSRLLSDRFSAERPKGSFSTLEIQRTEQGDSAMYLCASSLLRGSKNEQYFGPGTRLTVT.

The V call is TRBV18, the J call TRBJ1-2; tentative D call: TRBD1 (5 bases). This CDR3 has 17 residues. Germline V gene data show CDR1 as KGHSH and CDR2 as LQKENI. Trimming removed 1 base at V and 4 bases at J, with 19 bases between. The CDR3 here is CASSPQGSERGFYGYTF. DNA for the CDR3: TGTGCCAGCTCACCACAGGGCTCGGAAAGGGGATTCTATGGCTACACCTTC.